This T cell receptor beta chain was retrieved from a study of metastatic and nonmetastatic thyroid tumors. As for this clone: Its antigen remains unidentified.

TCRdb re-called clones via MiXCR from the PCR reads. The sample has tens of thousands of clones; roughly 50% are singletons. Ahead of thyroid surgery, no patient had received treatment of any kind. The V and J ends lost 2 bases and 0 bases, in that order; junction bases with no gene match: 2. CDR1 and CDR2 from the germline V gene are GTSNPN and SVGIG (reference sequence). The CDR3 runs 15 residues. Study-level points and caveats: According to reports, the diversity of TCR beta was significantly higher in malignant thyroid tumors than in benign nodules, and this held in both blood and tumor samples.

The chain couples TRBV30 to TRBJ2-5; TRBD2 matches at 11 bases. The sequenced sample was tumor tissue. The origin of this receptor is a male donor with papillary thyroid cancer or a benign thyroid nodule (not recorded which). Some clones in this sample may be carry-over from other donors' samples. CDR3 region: CAWSMTSGNQETQYF. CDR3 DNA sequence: TGTGCCTGGAGTATGACTAGCGGGAACCAAGAGACCCAGTACTTC.